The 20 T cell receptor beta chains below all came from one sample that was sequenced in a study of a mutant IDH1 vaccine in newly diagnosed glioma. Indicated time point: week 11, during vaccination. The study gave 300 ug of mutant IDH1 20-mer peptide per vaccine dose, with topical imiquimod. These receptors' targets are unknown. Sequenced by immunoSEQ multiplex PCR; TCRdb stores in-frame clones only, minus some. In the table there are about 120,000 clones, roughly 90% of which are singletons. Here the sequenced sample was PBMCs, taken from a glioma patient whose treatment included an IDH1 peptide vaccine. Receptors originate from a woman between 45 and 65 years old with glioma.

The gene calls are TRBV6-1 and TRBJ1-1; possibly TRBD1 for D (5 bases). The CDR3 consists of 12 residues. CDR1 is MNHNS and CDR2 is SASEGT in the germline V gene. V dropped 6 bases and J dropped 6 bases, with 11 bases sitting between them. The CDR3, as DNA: TGTGCCAGCAGCGAGGCAGGGCCTGAAGCTTTCTTT. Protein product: CASSEAGPEAFF.

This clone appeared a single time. The CDR3 DNA reads TGTGCTAGTGGTTTTCCACAGGCCTCCTACGAGCAGTACTTC. It specifies CASGFPQASYEQYF. The chain carries TRBV12-5 and TRBJ2-7; a possible D gene is TRBD1 (5 bases). The CDR3 is 14 residues long. CDR1 is LGHNT and CDR2 is FRNRAP in the germline V gene. Deletions cut 3 bases from V and 0 bases from J, with 9 bases between.

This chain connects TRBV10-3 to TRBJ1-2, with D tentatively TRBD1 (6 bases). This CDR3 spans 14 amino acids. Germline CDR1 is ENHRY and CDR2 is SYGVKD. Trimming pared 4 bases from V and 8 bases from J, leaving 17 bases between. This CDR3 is CAISGGAGANGYTF. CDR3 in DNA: TGTGCCATCAGTGGGGGGGCAGGGGCGAACGGCTACACCTTC.

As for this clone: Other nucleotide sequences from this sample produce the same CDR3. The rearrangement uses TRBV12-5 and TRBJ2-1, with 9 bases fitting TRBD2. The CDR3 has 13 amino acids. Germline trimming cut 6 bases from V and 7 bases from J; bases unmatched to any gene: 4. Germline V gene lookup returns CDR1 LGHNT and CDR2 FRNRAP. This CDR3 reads CASGLAGVNEQFF. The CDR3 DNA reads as TGTGCTAGTGGCTTAGCGGGAGTAAATGAGCAGTTCTTC.

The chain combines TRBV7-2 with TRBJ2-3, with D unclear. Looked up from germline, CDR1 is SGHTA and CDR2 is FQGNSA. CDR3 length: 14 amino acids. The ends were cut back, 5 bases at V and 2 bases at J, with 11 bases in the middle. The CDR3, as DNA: TGTGCCAGCAGCCCCTACCTGTCCACAGATACGCAGTATTTT. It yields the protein CASSPYLSTDTQYF.

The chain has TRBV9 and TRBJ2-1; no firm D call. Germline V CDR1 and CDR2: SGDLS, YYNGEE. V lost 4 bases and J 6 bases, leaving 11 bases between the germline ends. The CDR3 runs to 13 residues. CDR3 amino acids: CASSPPSTNEQFF. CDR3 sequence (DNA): TGTGCCAGCAGCCCCCCGTCAACCAATGAGCAGTTCTTC.

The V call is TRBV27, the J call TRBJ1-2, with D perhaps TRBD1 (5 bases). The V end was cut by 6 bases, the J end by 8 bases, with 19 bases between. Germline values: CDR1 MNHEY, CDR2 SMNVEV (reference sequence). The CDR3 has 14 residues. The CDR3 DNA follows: TGTGCCAGCAGACGGGACGGCCGAGGCGAAGGCTACACCTTC. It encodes CASRRDGRGEGYTF.

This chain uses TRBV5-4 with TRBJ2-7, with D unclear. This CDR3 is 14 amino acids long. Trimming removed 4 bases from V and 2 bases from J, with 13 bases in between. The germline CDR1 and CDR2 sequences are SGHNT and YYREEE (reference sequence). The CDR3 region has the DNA TGTGCCAGCAGCCAAGTGAGCTCGACCTACGAGCAGTACTTC. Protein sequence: CASSQVSSTYEQYF.

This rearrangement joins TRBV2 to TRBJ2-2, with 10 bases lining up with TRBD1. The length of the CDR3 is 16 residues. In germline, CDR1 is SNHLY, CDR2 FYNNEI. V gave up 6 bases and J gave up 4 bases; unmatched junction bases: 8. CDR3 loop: CASRRGQGVGTGELFF. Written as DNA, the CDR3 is TGTGCCAGCAGACGAGGACAGGGGGTTGGCACCGGGGAGCTGTTTTTT.

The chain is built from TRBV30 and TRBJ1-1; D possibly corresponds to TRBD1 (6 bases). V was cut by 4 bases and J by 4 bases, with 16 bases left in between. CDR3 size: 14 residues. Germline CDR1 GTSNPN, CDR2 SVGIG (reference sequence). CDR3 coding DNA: TGTGCCTGGATCCGACAGGACATGAGCACTGAAGCTTTCTTT. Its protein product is CAWIRQDMSTEAFF.

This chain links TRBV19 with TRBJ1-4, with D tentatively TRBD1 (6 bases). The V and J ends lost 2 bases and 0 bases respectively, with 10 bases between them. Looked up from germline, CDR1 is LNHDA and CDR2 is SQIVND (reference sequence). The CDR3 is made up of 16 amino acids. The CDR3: CASSIRGRPTNEKLFF. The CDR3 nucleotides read TGTGCCAGTAGTATACGGGGGCGTCCAACTAATGAAAAACTGTTTTTT.

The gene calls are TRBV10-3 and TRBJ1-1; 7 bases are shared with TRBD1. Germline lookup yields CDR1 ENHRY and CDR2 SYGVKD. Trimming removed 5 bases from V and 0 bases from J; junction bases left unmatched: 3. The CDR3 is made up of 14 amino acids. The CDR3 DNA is TGTGCCATCAGTACAGGGGAGATGAACACTGAAGCTTTCTTT. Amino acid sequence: CAISTGEMNTEAFF.

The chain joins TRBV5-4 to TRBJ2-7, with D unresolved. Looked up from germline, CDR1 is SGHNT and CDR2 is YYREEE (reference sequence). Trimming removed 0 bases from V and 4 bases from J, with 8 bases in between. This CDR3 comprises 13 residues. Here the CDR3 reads CASSLASIYEQYF. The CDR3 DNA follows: TGTGCCAGCAGCTTGGCATCGATATACGAGCAGTACTTC. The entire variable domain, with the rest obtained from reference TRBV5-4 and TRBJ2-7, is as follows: ETGVTQSPTHLIKTRGQQVTLRCSSQSGHNTVSWYQQALGQGPQFIFQYYREEENGRGNFPPRFSGLQFPNYSSELNVNALELDDSALYLCASSLASIYEQYFGPGTRLTVT.

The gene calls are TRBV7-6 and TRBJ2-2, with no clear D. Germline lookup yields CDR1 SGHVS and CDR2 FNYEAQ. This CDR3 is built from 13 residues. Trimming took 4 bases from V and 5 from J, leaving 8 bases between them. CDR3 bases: TGTGCCAGCAGCTCTCTAACAACCGGGGAGCTGTTTTTT. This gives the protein CASSSLTTGELFF.

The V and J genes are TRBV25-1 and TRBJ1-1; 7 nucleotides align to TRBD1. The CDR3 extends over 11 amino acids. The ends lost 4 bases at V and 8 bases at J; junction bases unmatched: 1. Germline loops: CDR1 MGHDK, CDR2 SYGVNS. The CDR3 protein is CASSGQGEAFF. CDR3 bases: TGTGCCAGCAGTGGACAGGGAGAAGCTTTCTTT.

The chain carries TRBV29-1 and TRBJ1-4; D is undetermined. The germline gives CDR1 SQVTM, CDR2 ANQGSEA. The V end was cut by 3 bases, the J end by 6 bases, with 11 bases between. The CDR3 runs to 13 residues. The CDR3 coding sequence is TGCAGCGTTGACCGGGTGAATGATGAAAAACTGTTTTTT. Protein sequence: CSVDRVNDEKLFF. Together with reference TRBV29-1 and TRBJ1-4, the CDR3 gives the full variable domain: SAVISQKPSRDICQRGTSLTIQCQVDSQVTMMFWYRQQPGQSLTLIATANQGSEATYESGFVIDKFPISRPNLTFSTLTVSNMSPEDSSIYLCSVDRVNDEKLFFGSGTQLSVL.

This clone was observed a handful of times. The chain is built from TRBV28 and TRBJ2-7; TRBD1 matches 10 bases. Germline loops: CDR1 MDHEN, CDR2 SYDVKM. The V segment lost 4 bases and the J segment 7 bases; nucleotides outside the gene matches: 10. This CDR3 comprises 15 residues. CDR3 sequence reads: CASSSPGQGSREQYF. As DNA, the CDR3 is TGTGCCAGCAGTTCGCCGGGACAGGGGTCGCGTGAGCAGTACTTC.

The CDR3 sequence: CASSVGPGLFGGYTF. CDR3 bases: TGTGCCAGCAGCGTAGGCCCGGGGCTCTTCGGAGGCTACACCTTC. The chain recombines TRBV9 with TRBJ1-2; D is possibly TRBD1 (5 bases). The V end lost 0 bases, the J end lost 8 bases, and 17 bases lay between the germline ends. CDR1 is SGDLS, CDR2 YYNGEE, per germline. The CDR3 has 15 amino acids.

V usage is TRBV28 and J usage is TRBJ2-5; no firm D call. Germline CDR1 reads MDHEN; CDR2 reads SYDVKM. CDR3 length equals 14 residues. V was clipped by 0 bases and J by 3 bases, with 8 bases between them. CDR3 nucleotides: TGTGCCAGCAGTTTATGGGGGTCCAAAGAGACCCAGTACTTC. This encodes CASSLWGSKETQYF.

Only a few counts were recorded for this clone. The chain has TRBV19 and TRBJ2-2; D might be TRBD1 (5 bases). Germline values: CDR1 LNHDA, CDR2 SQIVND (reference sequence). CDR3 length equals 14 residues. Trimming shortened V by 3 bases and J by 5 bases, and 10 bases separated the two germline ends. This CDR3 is CASSMKGWTGELFF. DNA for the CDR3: TGTGCCAGTAGTATGAAGGGGTGGACCGGGGAGCTGTTTTTT.